This T cell receptor beta chain originates from a study of cytomegalovirus exposure and HLA in healthy donors. In the PCR, 60 Vbeta and 13 Jbeta primers were used. TCRdb's table, derived via immunoSEQ multiplex PCR, lists solely in-frame clones and lacks some. Among 85,000 to 100,000 clones listed, around 77% were seen once. Germline lookup yields CDR1 SNHLY and CDR2 FYNNEI. The CDR3 has 16 amino acids. Trimming cost V 3 bases and J 0 bases; bases outside gene matches: 4. This receptor was obtained from a man younger than 40 in good health and CMV-seronegative. V is TRBV2 and J is TRBJ2-1; TRBD1 agrees at 8 bases. Sequencing input: PBMCs. CDR3 DNA: TGTGCCAGCAGTGACAGGGGGCGAAGCTCCTACAATGAGCAGTTCTTC. Its protein product is CASSDRGRSSYNEQFF.